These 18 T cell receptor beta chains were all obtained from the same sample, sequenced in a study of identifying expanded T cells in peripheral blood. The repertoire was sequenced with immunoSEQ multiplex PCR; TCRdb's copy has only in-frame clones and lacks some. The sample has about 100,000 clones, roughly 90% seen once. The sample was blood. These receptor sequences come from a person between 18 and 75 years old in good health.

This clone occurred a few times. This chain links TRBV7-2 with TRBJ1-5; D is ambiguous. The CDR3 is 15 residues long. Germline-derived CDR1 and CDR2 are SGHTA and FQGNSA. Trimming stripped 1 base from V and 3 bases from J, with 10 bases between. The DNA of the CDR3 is TGTGCCAGCAGCTTAGTGTTTGGGTCCAATCAGCCCCAGCATTTT. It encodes CASSLVFGSNQPQHF.

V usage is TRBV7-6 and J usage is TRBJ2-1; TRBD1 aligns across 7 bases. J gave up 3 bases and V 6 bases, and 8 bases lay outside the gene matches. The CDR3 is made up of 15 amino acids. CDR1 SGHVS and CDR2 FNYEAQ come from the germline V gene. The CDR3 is CASSDRAEFYNEQFF. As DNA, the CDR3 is TGTGCCAGCAGTGACAGGGCAGAGTTCTACAATGAGCAGTTCTTC.

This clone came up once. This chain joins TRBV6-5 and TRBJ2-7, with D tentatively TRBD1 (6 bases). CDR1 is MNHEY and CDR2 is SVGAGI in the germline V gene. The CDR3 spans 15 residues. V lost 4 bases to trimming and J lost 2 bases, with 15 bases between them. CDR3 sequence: CASSSGTPTPYEQYF. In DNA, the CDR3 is TGTGCCAGCAGTTCCGGGACACCGACTCCCTACGAGCAGTACTTC.

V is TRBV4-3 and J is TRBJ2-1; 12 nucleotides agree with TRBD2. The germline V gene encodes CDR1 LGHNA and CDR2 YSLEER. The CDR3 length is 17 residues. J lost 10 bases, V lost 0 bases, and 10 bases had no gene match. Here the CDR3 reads CASSQDPLAGGLVEQFF. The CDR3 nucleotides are TGCGCCAGCAGCCAAGATCCTCTAGCGGGGGGGCTTGTAGAGCAGTTCTTC.

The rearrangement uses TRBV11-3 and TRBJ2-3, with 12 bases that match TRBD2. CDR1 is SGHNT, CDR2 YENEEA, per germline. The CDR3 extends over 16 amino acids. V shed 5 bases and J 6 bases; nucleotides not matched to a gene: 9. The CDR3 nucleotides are TGTGCCAGCAGCGTCGGACTAGCGGGGCAGTCGGATACGCAGTATTTT. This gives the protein CASSVGLAGQSDTQYF.

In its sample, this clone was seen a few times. The CDR3 region has the DNA TGCGCCAGCAGCTTGGGGGGGCAGGGTGTTACCGATTCACCCCTCCACTTT. Its translation is CASSLGGQGVTDSPLHF. The chain uses TRBV5-1 and TRBJ1-6; tentatively, D is TRBD1 (6 bases). Germline assignment: CDR1 SGHRS and CDR2 YFSETQ. V was clipped by 0 bases and J by 8 bases, with 18 bases between them. The CDR3 totals 17 residues.

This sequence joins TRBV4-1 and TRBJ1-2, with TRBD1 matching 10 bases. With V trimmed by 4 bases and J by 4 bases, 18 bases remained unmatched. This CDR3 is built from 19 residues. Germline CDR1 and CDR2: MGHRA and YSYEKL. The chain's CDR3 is CASSLRGPDRGRTLYGYTF. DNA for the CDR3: TGCGCCAGCAGCCTAAGGGGACCCGACAGGGGGCGAACCCTCTATGGCTACACCTTC.

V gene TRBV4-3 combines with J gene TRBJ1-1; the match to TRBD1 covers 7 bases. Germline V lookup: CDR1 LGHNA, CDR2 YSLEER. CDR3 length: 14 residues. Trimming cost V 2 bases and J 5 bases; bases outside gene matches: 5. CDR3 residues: CASSQNRGYTEAFF. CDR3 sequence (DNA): TGCGCCAGCAGCCAAAACAGGGGATATACTGAAGCTTTCTTT.

CDR3 loop: CASSQDLRERTDTQYF. CDR3 in DNA: TGCGCCAGCAGCCAAGATTTAAGGGAGAGAACAGATACGCAGTATTTT. The chain has TRBV4-3 and TRBJ2-3; a possible D gene is TRBD2 (5 bases). This CDR3 spans 16 amino acids. The V end was cut by 0 bases, the J end by 3 bases, with 13 bases between. CDR1 LGHNA and CDR2 YSLEER come from the germline V gene.

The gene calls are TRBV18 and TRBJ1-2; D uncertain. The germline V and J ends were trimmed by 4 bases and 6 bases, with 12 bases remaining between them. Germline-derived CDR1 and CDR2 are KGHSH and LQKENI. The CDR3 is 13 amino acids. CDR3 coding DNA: TGTGCCAGCTCACGCGGGGAGAGTAATGGCTACACCTTC. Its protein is CASSRGESNGYTF.

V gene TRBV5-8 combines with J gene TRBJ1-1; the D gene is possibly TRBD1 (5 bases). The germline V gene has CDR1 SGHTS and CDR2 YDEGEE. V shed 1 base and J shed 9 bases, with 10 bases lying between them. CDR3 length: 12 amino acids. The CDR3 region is CASSLTQGQAFF. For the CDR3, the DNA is TGTGCCAGCAGCTTGACCCAGGGACAAGCTTTCTTT.

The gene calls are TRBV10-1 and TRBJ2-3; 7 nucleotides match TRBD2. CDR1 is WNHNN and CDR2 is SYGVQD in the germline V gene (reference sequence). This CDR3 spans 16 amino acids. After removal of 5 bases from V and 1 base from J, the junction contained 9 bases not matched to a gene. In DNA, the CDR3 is TGCGCCAGCAGTCCTGACCGCGGGGGTCGCACAGATACGCAGTATTTT. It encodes CASSPDRGGRTDTQYF.

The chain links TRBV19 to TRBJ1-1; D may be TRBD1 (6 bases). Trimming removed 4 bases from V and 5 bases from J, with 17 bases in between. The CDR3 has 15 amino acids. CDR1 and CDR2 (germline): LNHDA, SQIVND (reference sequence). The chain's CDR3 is CASSTATGALTEAFF. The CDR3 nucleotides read TGTGCCAGTAGTACCGCGACAGGCGCTCTGACTGAAGCTTTCTTT.

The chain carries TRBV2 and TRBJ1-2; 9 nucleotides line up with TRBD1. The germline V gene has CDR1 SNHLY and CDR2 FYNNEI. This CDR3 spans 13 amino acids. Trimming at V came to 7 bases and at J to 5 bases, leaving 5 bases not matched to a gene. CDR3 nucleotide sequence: TGTGCCAGCACATCGACAGGGGGATATGGCTACACCTTC. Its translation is CASTSTGGYGYTF. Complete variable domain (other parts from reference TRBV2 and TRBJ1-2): EPEVTQTPSHQVTQMGQEVILRCVPISNHLYFYWYRQILGQKVEFLVSFYNNEISEKSEIFDDQFSVERPDGSNFTLKIRSTKLEDSAMYFCASTSTGGYGYTFGSGTRLTVV.

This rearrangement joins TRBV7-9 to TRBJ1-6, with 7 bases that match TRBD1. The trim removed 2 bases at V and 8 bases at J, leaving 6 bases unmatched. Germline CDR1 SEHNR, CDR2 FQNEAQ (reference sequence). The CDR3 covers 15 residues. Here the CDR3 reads CASSLSSGGDSPLHF. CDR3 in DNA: TGTGCCAGCAGCTTAAGTTCAGGGGGGGATTCACCCCTCCACTTT.

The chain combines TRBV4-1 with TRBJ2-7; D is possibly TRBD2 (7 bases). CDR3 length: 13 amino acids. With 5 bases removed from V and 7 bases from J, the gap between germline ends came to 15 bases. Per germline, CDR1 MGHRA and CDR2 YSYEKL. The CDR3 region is CASSWEGGWEQYF. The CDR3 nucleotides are TGCGCCAGCAGCTGGGAGGGGGGATGGGAGCAGTACTTC.

For the CDR3, the DNA is TGTGCCAGCAGCAAAGCGACCACTGGACAGGGGGCATCGGAGACCCAGTACTTC. It is translated as CASSKATTGQGASETQYF. V and J are TRBV21-1 and TRBJ2-5; the table gives TRBD1 as D, unverified against the DNA. TRBV21-1 is a listed pseudogene. CDR3 size: 18 residues.

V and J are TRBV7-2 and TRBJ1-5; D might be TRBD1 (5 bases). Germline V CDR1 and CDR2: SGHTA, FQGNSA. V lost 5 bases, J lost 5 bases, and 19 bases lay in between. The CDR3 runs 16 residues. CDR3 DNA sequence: TGTGCCAGCAGCCTCGATACCGGGACGGCAGATCAGCCCCAGCATTTT. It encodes CASSLDTGTADQPQHF.